One and the same sample provided the 19 T cell receptor beta chains below, sequenced in a study of T cells after yellow fever vaccination. TCRdb analysed the 5' RACE reads with MiXCR anew, one entry per CDR3 protein. The table includes roughly 500,000 distinct CDR3 sequences, roughly 19% detected once. The starting material was PBMCs, obtained 15 days after the yellow fever booster vaccination. The source of these receptors is a man younger than 40 who received the YFV17D yellow fever vaccine.

The chain links TRBV13 to TRBJ2-1; 13 bases are a match to TRBD2. Germline V gene lookup returns CDR1 PRHDT and CDR2 FYEKMQ (reference sequence). The V gene end was trimmed by 4 bases and the J gene end by 0 bases; junction bases not matched to a gene: 15. The CDR3 contains 21 residues. CDR3 sequence reads: CASSWRDGGLAGLPSYNEQFF. The CDR3 DNA reads as TGTGCCAGCAGCTGGAGGGACGGGGGACTAGCGGGACTTCCCTCCTACAATGAGCAGTTCTTC. Full variable domain (remainder filled in from reference TRBV13 and TRBJ2-1): AAGVIQSPRHLIKEKRETATLKCYPIPRHDTVYWYQQGPGQDPQFLISFYEKMQSDKGSIPDRFSAQQFSDYHSELNMSSLELGDSALYFCASSWRDGGLAGLPSYNEQFFGPGTRLTVL.

This clonotype was picked up a small number of times. The genes are TRBV6-1 and TRBJ2-5; TRBD2 aligns across 8 bases. The germline CDR1 and CDR2 sequences are MNHNS and SASEGT. V gave up 6 bases and J gave up 5 bases; unmatched junction bases: 14. There are 16 residues in the CDR3. The CDR3 region is CASSPGVVAGRETQYF. CDR3 in DNA: TGTGCCAGCAGCCCCGGGGTGGTAGCGGGAAGGGAGACCCAGTACTTC.

This clonotype has just a few counts. The V and J genes are TRBV5-1 and TRBJ2-3; TRBD2 agrees at 7 bases. Unmatched junction bases numbered 18, after V lost 0 bases and J lost 2 bases. CDR3 length: 20 residues. The germline CDR1 and CDR2 sequences are SGHRS and YFSETQ. The CDR3, as DNA: TGCGCCAGCAGCTTGGAGCTCAGCTCGGCTAGCGGCCTTCTCACAGATACGCAGTATTTT. Its protein product is CASSLELSSASGLLTDTQYF.

This clonotype was observed a handful of times. The chain is built from TRBV27 and TRBJ2-1; a weak D match, TRBD2 (5 bases). V was pared by 2 bases and J by 9 bases, with 17 bases between. CDR1 is MNHEY, CDR2 SMNVEV, per germline (reference sequence). The CDR3 loop spans 15 amino acids. CDR3: CASSLLAPKVGEQFF. In nucleotides, the CDR3 is TGTGCCAGCAGTTTACTAGCTCCGAAGGTGGGTGAGCAGTTCTTC.

This clonotype was observed a handful of times. V gene TRBV7-9 combines with J gene TRBJ2-5; no clear D gene. From germline, CDR1 is SEHNR and CDR2 FQNEAQ (reference sequence). The CDR3 covers 14 residues. V was trimmed by 0 bases and J by 5 bases, leaving 10 bases between them. The CDR3 spells CASSLAPTRETQYF. The CDR3 DNA sequence: TGTGCCAGCAGCTTAGCCCCCACCAGGGAGACCCAGTACTTC.

In this sample, this clonotype turned up a few times. V is TRBV20-1 and J is TRBJ2-7; D remains unclear. Germline CDR1 reads DFQATT; CDR2 reads SNEGSKA (reference sequence). V lost 4 bases to trimming and J lost 5 bases, with 15 bases between them. This CDR3 comprises 13 residues. The CDR3 protein is CSAKVPSLDEQYF. Written as DNA, the CDR3 is TGCAGTGCTAAAGTACCCAGCCTGGACGAGCAGTACTTC.

The V gene is TRBV20-1, the J gene TRBJ2-1, with TRBD1 matching 7 bases. This CDR3 is 14 amino acids long. With 0 bases clipped from V and 2 bases from J, the junction kept 1 base outside the gene matches. In germline, CDR1 is DFQATT, CDR2 SNEGSKA (reference sequence). The CDR3 DNA reads TGCAGTGCTAGAGATCAGGGGGCCTACAATGAGCAGTTCTTC. Translated: CSARDQGAYNEQFF.

This clonotype was seen many times. This chain connects TRBV5-6 to TRBJ2-1; 9 bases map to TRBD2. With V trimmed by 2 bases and J by 5 bases, 5 bases remained unmatched. CDR3 length equals 15 residues. Germline V lookup: CDR1 SGHDT, CDR2 YYEEEE. The CDR3, as DNA: TGTGCCAGCAGCTTTAGCGGGAGAGTGCACAATGAGCAGTTCTTC. Translation gives CASSFSGRVHNEQFF.

The V gene is TRBV7-9, the J gene TRBJ1-1; 9 bases agree with TRBD1. CDR3 size: 16 residues. The junction had 13 bases not matched to a gene; V was cut back by 5 bases and J by 6 bases. Germline V gene lookup returns CDR1 SEHNR and CDR2 FQNEAQ (reference sequence). The CDR3 bases are TGTGCCAGCAGCCGGGACAGGGCATCCTCTTGGGCTGAAGCTTTCTTT. Protein sequence: CASSRDRASSWAEAFF.

The V gene is TRBV6-2 or TRBV6-3, the J gene TRBJ2-1; 9 bases map to TRBD2. Germline V gene data show CDR1 as MNHEY and CDR2 as SVGEGT. After removal of 4 bases from V and 9 bases from J, the junction contained 16 bases not matched to a gene. The CDR3 is made up of 17 amino acids. The CDR3: CASSSTSGTSPVGEQFF. DNA for the CDR3: TGTGCCAGCAGTTCCACCTCCGGGACTAGCCCTGTGGGTGAGCAGTTCTTC.

Concerning this clonotype itself: The junction does not match germline at one end; this may be a read error. The chain links TRBV5-3 to TRBJ2-1; 7 bases match TRBD1. TRBV5-3 is placed among ORFs of uncertain function. The CDR3 has 16 amino acids. The CDR3 is CPQKTGQDSRFNEQFF. The DNA for the CDR3 is TGCCCGCAGAAGACCGGACAGGACAGCCGTTTTAATGAGCAGTTCTTC.

This clonotype has a handful of counts. The genes are TRBV12-3 or TRBV12-4 and TRBJ2-3; D is unresolved. The ends were cut back, 2 bases at V and 5 bases at J, with 5 bases in the middle. The CDR3 consists of 12 residues. The CDR3 region is CASSLKGDTQYF. CDR3 bases: TGTGCCAGCAGTTTAAAGGGAGATACGCAGTATTTT.

In this sample, this clonotype turned up a few times. The chain has TRBV6-5 and TRBJ2-4, with D unclear. The CDR3 extends over 14 amino acids. The ends were cut back, 0 bases at V and 5 bases at J, with 8 bases in the middle. The germline CDR1 and CDR2 sequences are MNHEY and SVGAGI. In DNA, the CDR3 is TGTGCCAGCAGTTACTCGCGGCTTCAAAACATTCAGTACTTC. Its protein is CASSYSRLQNIQYF.

The CDR3 DNA follows: TGTGCCAGCAGTTTAAACCCGCCGGCCAAAAACATTCAGTACTTC. Translation: CASSLNPPAKNIQYF. V gene TRBV27 combines with J gene TRBJ2-4; D gene uncertain. This CDR3 is 15 amino acids long. Germline-derived CDR1 and CDR2 are MNHEY and SMNVEV (reference sequence). V lost 2 bases, J lost 1 base, and 9 bases lay in between.

This chain links TRBV10-3 with TRBJ2-7; the D call may be TRBD1 or TRBD2 (5 bases each). CDR1 and CDR2 from the germline V gene are ENHRY and SYGVKD. Trimming removed 0 bases from V and 7 bases from J, with 7 bases in between. The CDR3 is 12 residues long. Written as DNA, the CDR3 is TGTGCCATCAGTGAGTCAGGGGAGGAGCAGTACTTC. Encoded protein: CAISESGEEQYF.

The chain combines TRBV6-5 with TRBJ2-1; D is possibly TRBD1 (6 bases). Germline-derived CDR1 and CDR2 are MNHEY and SVGAGI. V lost 4 bases and J lost 8, with 27 bases in between. The CDR3 is 18 amino acids. CDR3 sequence: CASSFSRRRTEGSDEQFF. CDR3 nucleotides: TGTGCCAGCAGTTTTTCCCGGCGGCGGACAGAGGGTTCGGATGAGCAGTTCTTC.

This clonotype showed up just a few times. The rearrangement uses TRBV20-1 and TRBJ2-1; TRBD2 aligns across 9 bases. CDR3 length: 19 residues. Germline trimming cut 0 bases from V and 4 bases from J; bases unmatched to any gene: 16. Germline values: CDR1 DFQATT, CDR2 SNEGSKA (reference sequence). The CDR3 DNA reads TGCAGTGCTAGAGACCCGACTAGCGGATACGATCGCGGGTACAATGAGCAGTTCTTC. It encodes CSARDPTSGYDRGYNEQFF.

CDR3 coding DNA: TGTGCCAGCAGCTTAAACATAGGGGGCTGGACCGGGGAGCTGTTTTTT. It yields the protein CASSLNIGGWTGELFF. V is TRBV7-2 and J is TRBJ2-2; 7 bases agree with TRBD1. Germline V gene data show CDR1 as SGHTA and CDR2 as FQGNSA. V lost 2 bases, J lost 5 bases, and 8 bases stayed unmatched. This CDR3 is 16 amino acids long.

The V and J genes are TRBV2 and TRBJ2-3; no definite D call. The V and J ends lost 3 bases and 3 bases respectively, with 13 bases between them. Germline loops: CDR1 SNHLY, CDR2 FYNNEI. The CDR3 consists of 15 residues. CDR3: CASSEFASLTDTQYF. CDR3 sequence (DNA): TGTGCCAGCAGTGAGTTCGCAAGCTTAACAGATACGCAGTATTTT.